Included here is one TCR beta chain sequence, with context. Its antigen is unknown. CDR3 length equals 15 residues. V was trimmed by 4 bases and J by 0 bases, leaving 10 bases between them. Germline loops: CDR1 SGHNT, CDR2 YYREEE (reference sequence). These data belong to a study of regulatory T cells in long-lasting Graves disease. Findings and limits, study-wide: Small numbers of samples may have cut accuracy. Relative to new patients (around 1,000), persistent patients exhibited greater sharing of public clonotypes (over 2,500).

Arm-PCR of CDR3 regions and iRepertoire HTBI primers were used to build TCR beta libraries. TCRdb reprocessed the multiplex PCR reads with MiXCR, giving one entry per CDR3 protein. The table includes hundreds of thousands of distinct CDR3 sequences, roughly 21% detected once. Time point: persistent/refractory GD, antithyroid drugs over 5 years with positive TRAb. The TCR library used RNA extracted from PBMCs. This clonotype was obtained from a female donor with Graves disease. The source was peripheral blood mononuclear cells (PBMCs), collected when the disease was refractory, from a patient treated with antithyroid drugs. J is TRBJ1-4 and V is TRBV5-4; D ambiguous. The CDR3 sequence: CASSDGSTTNEKLFF. The CDR3 DNA reads as TGTGCCAGCAGCGACGGGAGCACAACTAATGAAAAACTGTTTTTT.